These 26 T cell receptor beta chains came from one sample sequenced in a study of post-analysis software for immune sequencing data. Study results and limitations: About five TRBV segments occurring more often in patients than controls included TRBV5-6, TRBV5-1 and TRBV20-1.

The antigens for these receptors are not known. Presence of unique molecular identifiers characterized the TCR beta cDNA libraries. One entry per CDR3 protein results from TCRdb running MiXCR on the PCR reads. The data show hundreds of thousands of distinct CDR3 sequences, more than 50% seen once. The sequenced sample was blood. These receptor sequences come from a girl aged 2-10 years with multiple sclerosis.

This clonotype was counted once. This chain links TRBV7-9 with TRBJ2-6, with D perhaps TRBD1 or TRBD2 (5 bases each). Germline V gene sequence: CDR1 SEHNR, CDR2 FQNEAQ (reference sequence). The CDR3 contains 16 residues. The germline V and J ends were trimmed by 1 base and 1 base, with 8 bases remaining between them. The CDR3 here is CASSLVWGSGANVLTF. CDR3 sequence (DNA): TGTGCCAGCAGCTTAGTCTGGGGGTCTGGGGCCAACGTCCTGACTTTC.

This CDR3 reads CASSARTGVGNTIYF. The CDR3 region has the DNA TGTGCCAGCAGTGCCCGGACAGGGGTTGGAAACACCATATATTTT. V usage is TRBV2 and J usage is TRBJ1-3; 9 nucleotides agree with TRBD1. Germline assignment: CDR1 SNHLY and CDR2 FYNNEI. Germline trimming cut 4 bases from V and 3 bases from J; bases unmatched to any gene: 4. The CDR3 runs 15 residues.

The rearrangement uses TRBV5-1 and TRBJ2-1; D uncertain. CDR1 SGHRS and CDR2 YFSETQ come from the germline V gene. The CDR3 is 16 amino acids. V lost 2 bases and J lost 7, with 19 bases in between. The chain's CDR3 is CASSFFTQMVGNEQFF. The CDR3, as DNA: TGCGCCAGCAGCTTTTTTACCCAAATGGTGGGGAATGAGCAGTTCTTC.

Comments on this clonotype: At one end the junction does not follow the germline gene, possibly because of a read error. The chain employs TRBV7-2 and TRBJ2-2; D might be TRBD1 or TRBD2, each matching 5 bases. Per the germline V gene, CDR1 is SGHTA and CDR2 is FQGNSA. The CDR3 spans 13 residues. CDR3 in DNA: TGTGCCAGCAGCCCAGGGAACACCGGGGAGCGGTTTTTT. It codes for CASSPGNTGERFF.

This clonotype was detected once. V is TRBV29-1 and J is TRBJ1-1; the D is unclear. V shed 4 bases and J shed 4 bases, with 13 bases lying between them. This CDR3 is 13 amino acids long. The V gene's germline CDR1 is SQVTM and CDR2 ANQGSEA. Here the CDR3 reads CSVVVGVLTEAFF. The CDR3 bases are TGCAGCGTTGTAGTTGGCGTGCTCACTGAAGCTTTCTTT.

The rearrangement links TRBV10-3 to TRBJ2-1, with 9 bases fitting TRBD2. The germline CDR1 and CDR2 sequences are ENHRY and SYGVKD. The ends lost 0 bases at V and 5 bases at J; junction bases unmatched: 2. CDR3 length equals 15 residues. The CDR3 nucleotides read TGTGCCATCAGTGAGTCTCCTAGCGGGGACAATGAGCAGTTCTTC. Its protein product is CAISESPSGDNEQFF.

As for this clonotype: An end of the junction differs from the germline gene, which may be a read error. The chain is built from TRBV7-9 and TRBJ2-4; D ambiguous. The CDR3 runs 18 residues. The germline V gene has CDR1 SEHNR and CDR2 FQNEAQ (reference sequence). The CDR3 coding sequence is TGTACCAGCAGCTCCCCATATACAGAGAAGTGGGACAAAAACATTCAGTACTTC. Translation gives CTSSSPYTEKWDKNIQYF.

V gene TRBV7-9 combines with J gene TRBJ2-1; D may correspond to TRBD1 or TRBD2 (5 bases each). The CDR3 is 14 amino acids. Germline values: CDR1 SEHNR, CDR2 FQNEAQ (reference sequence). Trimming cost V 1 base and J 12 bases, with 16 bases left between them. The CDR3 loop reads CASSLELQRGPQFF. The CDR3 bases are TGTGCCAGCAGCTTAGAGCTCCAGAGGGGTCCGCAGTTCTTC.

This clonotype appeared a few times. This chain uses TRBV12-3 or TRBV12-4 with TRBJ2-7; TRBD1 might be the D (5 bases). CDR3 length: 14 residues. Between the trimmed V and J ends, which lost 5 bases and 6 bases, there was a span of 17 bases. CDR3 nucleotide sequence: TGTGCCAGCAGTCACTCCCCGGACAATCCCGAGCAGTACTTC. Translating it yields CASSHSPDNPEQYF.

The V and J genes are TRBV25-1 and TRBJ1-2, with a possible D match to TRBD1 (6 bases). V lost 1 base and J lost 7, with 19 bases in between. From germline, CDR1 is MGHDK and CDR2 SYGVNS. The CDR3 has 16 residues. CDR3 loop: CASSELIEDSGIGYTF. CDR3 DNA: TGTGCCAGCAGTGAATTGATTGAGGACAGTGGTATTGGCTACACCTTC.

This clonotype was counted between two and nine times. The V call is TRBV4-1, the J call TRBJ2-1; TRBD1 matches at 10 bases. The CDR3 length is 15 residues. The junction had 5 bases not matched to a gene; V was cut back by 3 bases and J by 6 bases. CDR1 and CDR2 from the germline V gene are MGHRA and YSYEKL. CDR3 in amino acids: CASSQGDRGINEQFF. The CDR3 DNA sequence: TGCGCCAGCAGCCAGGGGGACAGGGGCATCAATGAGCAGTTCTTC.

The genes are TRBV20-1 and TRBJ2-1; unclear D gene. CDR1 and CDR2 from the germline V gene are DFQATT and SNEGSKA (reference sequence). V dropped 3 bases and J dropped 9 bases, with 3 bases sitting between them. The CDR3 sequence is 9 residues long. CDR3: CSASSEQFF. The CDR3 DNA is TGCAGTGCTAGCAGTGAGCAGTTCTTC.

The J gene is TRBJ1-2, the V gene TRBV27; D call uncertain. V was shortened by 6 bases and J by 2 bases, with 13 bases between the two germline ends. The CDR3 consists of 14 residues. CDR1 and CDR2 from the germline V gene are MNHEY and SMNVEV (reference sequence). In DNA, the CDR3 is TGTGCCAGCAGGACCCCAGGTTTCAACTATGGCTACACCTTC. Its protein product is CASRTPGFNYGYTF.

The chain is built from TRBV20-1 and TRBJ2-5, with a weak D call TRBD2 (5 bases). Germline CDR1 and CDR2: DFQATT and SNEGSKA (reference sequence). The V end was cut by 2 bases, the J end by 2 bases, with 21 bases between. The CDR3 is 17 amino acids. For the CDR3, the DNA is TGCAGTGCTAGACCTGTAGACGTTCGGGGAGATCAAGAGACCCAGTACTTC. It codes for CSARPVDVRGDQETQYF.

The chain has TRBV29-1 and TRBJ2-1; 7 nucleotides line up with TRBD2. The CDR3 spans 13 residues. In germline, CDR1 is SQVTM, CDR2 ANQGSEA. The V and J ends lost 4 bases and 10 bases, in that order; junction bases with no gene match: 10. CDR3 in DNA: TGCAGCGTTGTGGGAGGGTTGCGGGCCGAGCAGTTCTTC. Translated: CSVVGGLRAEQFF.

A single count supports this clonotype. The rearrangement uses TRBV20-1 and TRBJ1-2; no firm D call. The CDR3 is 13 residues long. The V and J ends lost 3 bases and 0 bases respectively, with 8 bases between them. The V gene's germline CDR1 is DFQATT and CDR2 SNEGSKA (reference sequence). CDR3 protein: CSASATTNYGYTF. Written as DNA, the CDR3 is TGCAGTGCTAGTGCGACAACTAACTATGGCTACACCTTC.

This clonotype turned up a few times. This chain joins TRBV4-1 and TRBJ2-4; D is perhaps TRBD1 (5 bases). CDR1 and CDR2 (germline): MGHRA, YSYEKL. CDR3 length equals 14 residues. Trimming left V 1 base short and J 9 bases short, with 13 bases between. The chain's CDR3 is CASSQVHPQGIQYF. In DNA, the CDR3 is TGCGCCAGCAGCCAAGTCCACCCCCAGGGCATTCAGTACTTC.

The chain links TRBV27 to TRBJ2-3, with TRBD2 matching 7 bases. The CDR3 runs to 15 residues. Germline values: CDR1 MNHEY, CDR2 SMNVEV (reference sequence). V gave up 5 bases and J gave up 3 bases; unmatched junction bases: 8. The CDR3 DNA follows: TGTGCCAGCAGTCTCATAGCGGGTCAGACAGATACGCAGTATTTT. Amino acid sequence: CASSLIAGQTDTQYF.

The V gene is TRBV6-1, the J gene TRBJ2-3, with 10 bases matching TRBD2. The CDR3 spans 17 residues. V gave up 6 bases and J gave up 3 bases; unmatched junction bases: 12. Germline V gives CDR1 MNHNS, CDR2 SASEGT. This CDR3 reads CASSQGASGSLTDTQYF. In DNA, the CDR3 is TGTGCCAGCAGCCAAGGGGCTAGCGGGAGTCTAACAGATACGCAGTATTTT.

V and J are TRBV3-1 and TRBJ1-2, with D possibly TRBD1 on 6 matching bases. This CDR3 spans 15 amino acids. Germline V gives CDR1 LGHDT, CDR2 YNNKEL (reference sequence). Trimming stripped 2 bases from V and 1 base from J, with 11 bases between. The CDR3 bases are TGTGCCAGCAGCCAACAAAACAGGGATAACTATGGCTACACCTTC. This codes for CASSQQNRDNYGYTF.

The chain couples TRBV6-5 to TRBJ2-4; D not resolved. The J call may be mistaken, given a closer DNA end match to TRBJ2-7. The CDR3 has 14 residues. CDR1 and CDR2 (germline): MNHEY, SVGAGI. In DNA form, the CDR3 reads TGTGCCAGCAGTTACTCGGAAAACTCGTACGAGCAGTACTTC. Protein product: CASSYSENSYEQYF.

The CDR3 loop reads CSAPASGADTQYF. In nucleotides, the CDR3 is TGCAGTGCTCCCGCTAGCGGGGCAGATACGCAGTATTTT. The rearrangement uses TRBV20-1 and TRBJ2-3; 9 bases agree with TRBD2. The length of the CDR3 is 13 residues. CDR1 and CDR2 from the germline V gene are DFQATT and SNEGSKA (reference sequence). The junction had 4 bases not matched to a gene; V was cut back by 5 bases and J by 4 bases.

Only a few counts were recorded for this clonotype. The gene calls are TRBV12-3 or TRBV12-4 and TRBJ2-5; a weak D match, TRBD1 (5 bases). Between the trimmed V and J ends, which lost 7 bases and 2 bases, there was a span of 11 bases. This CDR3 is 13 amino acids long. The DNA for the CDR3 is TGTGCCAGCAATCCCCAGGGTCAAGAGACCCAGTACTTC. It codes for CASNPQGQETQYF.

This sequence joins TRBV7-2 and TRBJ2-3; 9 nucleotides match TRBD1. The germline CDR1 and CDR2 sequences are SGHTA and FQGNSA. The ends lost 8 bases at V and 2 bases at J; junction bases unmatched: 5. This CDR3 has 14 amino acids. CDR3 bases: TGTGCCAGCGCCGGGACAGGGAACACAGATACGCAGTATTTT. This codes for CASAGTGNTDTQYF.

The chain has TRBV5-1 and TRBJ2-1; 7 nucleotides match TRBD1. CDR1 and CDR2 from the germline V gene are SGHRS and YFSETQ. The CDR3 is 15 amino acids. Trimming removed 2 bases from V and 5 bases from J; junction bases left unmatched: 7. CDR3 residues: CASSFPPTGHNEQFF. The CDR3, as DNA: TGCGCCAGCAGCTTCCCTCCGACAGGGCACAATGAGCAGTTCTTC. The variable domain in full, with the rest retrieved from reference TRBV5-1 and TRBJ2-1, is KAGVTQTPRYLIKTRGQQVTLSCSPISGHRSVSWYQQTPGQGLQFLFEYFSETQRNKGNFPGRFSGRQFSNSRSEMNVSTLELGDSALYLCASSFPPTGHNEQFFGPGTRLTVL.

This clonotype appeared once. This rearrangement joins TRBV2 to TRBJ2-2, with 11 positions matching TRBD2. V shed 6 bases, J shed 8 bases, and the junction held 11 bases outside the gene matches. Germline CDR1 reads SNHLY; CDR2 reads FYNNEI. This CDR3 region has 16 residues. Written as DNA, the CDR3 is TGTGCCAGCAGAGCGGGACTAGCGGACTCCACGGGGGAGCTGTTTTTT. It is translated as CASRAGLADSTGELFF. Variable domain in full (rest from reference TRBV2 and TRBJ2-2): EPEVTQTPSHQVTQMGQEVILRCVPISNHLYFYWYRQILGQKVEFLVSFYNNEISEKSEIFDDQFSVERPDGSNFTLKIRSTKLEDSAMYFCASRAGLADSTGELFFGEGSRLTVL.